These 11 T cell receptor beta chains originate from one sample sequenced in a study of cytomegalovirus exposure and HLA in healthy donors. 60 Vbeta and 13 Jbeta primers were used in PCR. Sequencing used immunoSEQ multiplex PCR; TCRdb keeps in-frame clones, though not all of them. The data contain some 90,000 clones, more than 60% of them singletons. The specimen sequenced was PBMCs. All receptors come from a middle-aged man in good health and CMV-seronegative.

This chain connects TRBV2 to TRBJ1-4, with D perhaps TRBD1 (6 bases). The CDR3 extends over 15 amino acids. V shed 4 bases and J shed 7 bases, with 16 bases lying between them. Germline values: CDR1 SNHLY, CDR2 FYNNEI. CDR3 coding DNA: TGTGCCAGCAGTGTACAAACAGGGAATTCTGAAAAACTGTTTTTT. Translated: CASSVQTGNSEKLFF.

The J gene is TRBJ2-5, the V gene TRBV5-1, with a weak D call TRBD2 (6 bases). This CDR3 spans 15 amino acids. Trimming took 0 bases from V and 5 from J, leaving 14 bases between them. The germline CDR1 and CDR2 sequences are SGHRS and YFSETQ. The CDR3 loop reads CASSLDGGSGETQYF. For the CDR3, the DNA is TGCGCCAGCAGCTTGGATGGAGGGTCCGGGGAGACCCAGTACTTC.

The chain couples TRBV7-6 to TRBJ1-5; 8 positions match TRBD1. J lost 5 bases, V lost 3 bases, and 3 bases had no gene match. This CDR3 has 14 residues. Per the germline V gene, CDR1 is SGHVS and CDR2 is FNYEAQ. The CDR3, as DNA: TGTGCCAGCAGCTTGGGGACAGGCGATCAGCCCCAGCATTTT. It yields the protein CASSLGTGDQPQHF.

The chain couples TRBV10-3 to TRBJ2-5; 10 bases are shared with TRBD1. The ends lost 4 bases at V and 5 bases at J; junction bases unmatched: 7. There are 15 residues in the CDR3. Germline CDR1 ENHRY, CDR2 SYGVKD. The CDR3 DNA reads as TGTGCCATCAGTGCCGGACAGGGGGTGCGGGAGACCCAGTACTTC. Its protein product is CAISAGQGVRETQYF.

This clone was observed a single time. CDR3 sequence: CASSQVAGVRYEQYF. Written as DNA, the CDR3 is TGTGCCAGCAGCCAGGTAGCGGGAGTGAGGTACGAGCAGTACTTC. The chain carries TRBV13 and TRBJ2-7, with 9 bases fitting TRBD2. The germline gives CDR1 PRHDT, CDR2 FYEKMQ (reference sequence). This CDR3 spans 15 amino acids. V trimming: 5 bases; J trimming: 4 bases; junction bases outside the gene matches: 9.

The J gene is TRBJ2-2, the V gene TRBV2; possible D gene TRBD1, 6 bases. The CDR3 extends over 17 amino acids. Germline loops: CDR1 SNHLY, CDR2 FYNNEI. V shed 2 bases and J shed 1 base, with 14 bases lying between them. CDR3 sequence: CASSENSGQLNTGELFF. The CDR3 DNA reads TGTGCCAGCAGTGAAAACTCCGGACAGCTGAACACCGGGGAGCTGTTTTTT.

The V call is TRBV5-1, the J call TRBJ2-5; D possibly corresponds to TRBD2 (6 bases). Germline V CDR1 and CDR2: SGHRS, YFSETQ. The CDR3 has 15 amino acids. Trimming removed 4 bases at V and 9 bases at J, with 22 bases between. The CDR3 nucleotides read TGCGCCAGCAGCCCATCCGCCGGGACTTCTTGGTCCCAGTACTTC. It specifies CASSPSAGTSWSQYF.

V and J are TRBV6-6 and TRBJ1-3; D remains ambiguous. Germline V CDR1 and CDR2: MNHNY, SVGAGI (reference sequence). This CDR3 comprises 16 residues. V dropped 2 bases and J dropped 3 bases, with 14 bases sitting between them. The CDR3 spells CASSYPDGGGGNTIYF. In DNA form, the CDR3 reads TGTGCCAGCAGTTACCCAGACGGCGGAGGTGGAAACACCATATATTTT.

This clone appeared once. The chain joins TRBV11-2 to TRBJ2-5, with TRBD1 matching over 8 bases. V shed 2 bases and J 2 bases; nucleotides not matched to a gene: 4. The CDR3 covers 15 residues. CDR1 and CDR2 (germline): SGHAT, FQNNGV. The chain's CDR3 is CASSLRWTGQETQYF. Written as DNA, the CDR3 is TGTGCCAGCAGCTTACGTTGGACAGGGCAAGAGACCCAGTACTTC. Looking up the rest from reference TRBV11-2 and TRBJ2-5 gives the full variable domain: EAGVAQSPRYKIIEKRQSVAFWCNPISGHATLYWYQQILGQGPKLLIQFQNNGVVDDSQLPKDRFSAERLKGVDSTLKIQPAKLEDSAVYLCASSLRWTGQETQYFGPGTRLLVL.

This clone has just a few counts. The genes are TRBV27 and TRBJ2-4, with D possibly matching TRBD2 (5 bases). CDR3 length equals 14 residues. CDR1 MNHEY and CDR2 SMNVEV come from the germline V gene (reference sequence). V lost 5 bases, J lost 9 bases, and 17 bases lay in between. The CDR3 is CASSRDPGRGIQYF. CDR3 coding DNA: TGTGCCAGCAGTCGCGACCCGGGCCGGGGCATTCAGTACTTC.

V usage is TRBV6-6 and J usage is TRBJ2-3; D gene uncertain. Germline V gives CDR1 MNHNY, CDR2 SVGAGI (reference sequence). The CDR3 totals 14 residues. The V end lost 6 bases, the J end lost 1 base, and 11 bases lay between the germline ends. In nucleotides, the CDR3 is TGTGCCAGCAGACTCCCTGGAGGCACAGATACGCAGTATTTT. This sequence encodes CASRLPGGTDTQYF.